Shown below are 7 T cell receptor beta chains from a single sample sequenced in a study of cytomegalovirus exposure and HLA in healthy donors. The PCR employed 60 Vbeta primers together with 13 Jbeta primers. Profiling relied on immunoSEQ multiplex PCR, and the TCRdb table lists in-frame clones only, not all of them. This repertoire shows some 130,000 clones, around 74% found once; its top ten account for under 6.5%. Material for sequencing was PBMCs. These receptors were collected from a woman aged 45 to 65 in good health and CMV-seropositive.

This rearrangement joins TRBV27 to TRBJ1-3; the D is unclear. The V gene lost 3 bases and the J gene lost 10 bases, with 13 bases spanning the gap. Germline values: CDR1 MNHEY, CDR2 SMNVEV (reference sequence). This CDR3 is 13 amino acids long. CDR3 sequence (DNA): TGTGCCAGCAGTTTTGGTTTTGGGAGAACCATATATTTT. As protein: CASSFGFGRTIYF.

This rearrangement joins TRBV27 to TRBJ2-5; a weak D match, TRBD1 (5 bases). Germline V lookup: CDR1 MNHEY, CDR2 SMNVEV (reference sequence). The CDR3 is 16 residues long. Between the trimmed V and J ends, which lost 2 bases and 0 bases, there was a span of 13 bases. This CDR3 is CASSLDQTVHQETQYF. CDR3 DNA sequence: TGTGCCAGCAGTTTAGACCAGACAGTCCACCAAGAGACCCAGTACTTC.

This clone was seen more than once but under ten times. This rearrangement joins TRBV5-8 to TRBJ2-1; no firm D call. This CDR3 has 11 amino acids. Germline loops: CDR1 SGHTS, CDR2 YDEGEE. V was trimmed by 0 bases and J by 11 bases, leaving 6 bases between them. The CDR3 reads CASSLGTKQFF. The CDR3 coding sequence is TGTGCCAGCAGCTTGGGCACAAAGCAGTTCTTC.

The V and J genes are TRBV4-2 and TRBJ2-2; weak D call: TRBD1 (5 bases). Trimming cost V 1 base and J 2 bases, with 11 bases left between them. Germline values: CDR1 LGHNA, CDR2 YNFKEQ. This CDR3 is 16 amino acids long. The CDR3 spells CASSQGARTNTGELFF. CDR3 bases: TGTGCCAGCAGCCAAGGGGCGCGGACAAACACCGGGGAGCTGTTTTTT.

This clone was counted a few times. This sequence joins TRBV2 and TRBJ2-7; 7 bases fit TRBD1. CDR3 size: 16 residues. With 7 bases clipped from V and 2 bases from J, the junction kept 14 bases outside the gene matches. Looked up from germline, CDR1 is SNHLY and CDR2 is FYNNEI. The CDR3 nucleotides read TGTGCCAGCATCCAATTGGACAGGCAATCCCCCTACGAGCAGTACTTC. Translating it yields CASIQLDRQSPYEQYF.

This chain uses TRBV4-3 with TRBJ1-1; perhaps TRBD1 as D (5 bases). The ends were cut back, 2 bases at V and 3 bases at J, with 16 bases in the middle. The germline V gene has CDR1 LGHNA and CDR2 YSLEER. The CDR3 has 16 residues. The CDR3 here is CASSQTVRARDTEAFF. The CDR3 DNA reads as TGCGCCAGCAGCCAAACAGTTCGCGCCAGGGACACTGAAGCTTTCTTT.

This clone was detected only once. The CDR3 sequence is CASSPRDRSSGNTIYF. Here the CDR3 DNA reads TGTGCCAGCAGCCCCCGGGACAGGAGCTCTGGAAACACCATATATTTT. V gene TRBV5-4 combines with J gene TRBJ1-3, with 8 nucleotides matching TRBD1. The V segment lost 4 bases and the J segment 0 bases; nucleotides outside the gene matches: 6. Germline V gene lookup returns CDR1 SGHNT and CDR2 YYREEE (reference sequence). This CDR3 has 16 amino acids.